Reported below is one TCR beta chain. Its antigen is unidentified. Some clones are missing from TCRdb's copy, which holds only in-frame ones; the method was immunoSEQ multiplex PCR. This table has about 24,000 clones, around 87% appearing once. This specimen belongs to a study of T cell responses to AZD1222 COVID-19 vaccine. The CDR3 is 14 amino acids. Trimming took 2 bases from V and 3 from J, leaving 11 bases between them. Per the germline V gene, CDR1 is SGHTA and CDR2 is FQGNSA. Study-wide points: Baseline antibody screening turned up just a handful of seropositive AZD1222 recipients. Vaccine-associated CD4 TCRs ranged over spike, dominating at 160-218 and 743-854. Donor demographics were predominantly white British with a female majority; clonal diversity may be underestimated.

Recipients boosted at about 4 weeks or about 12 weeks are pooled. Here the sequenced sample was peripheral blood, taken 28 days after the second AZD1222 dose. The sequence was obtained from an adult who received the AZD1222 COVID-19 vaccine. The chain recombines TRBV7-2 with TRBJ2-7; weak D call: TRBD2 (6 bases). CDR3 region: CASSLTGLGYEQYF. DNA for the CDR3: TGTGCCAGCAGCTTAACGGGACTTGGCTACGAGCAGTACTTC.